Listed below are T cell receptor beta chains from one sample, sequenced in a study of T cells in Graves' hyperthyroidism and ophthalmopathy. MiXCR was run by TCRdb on the multiplex PCR reads, yielding one entry per CDR3 protein. The table shows about 640,000 distinct CDR3 sequences, with approximately 15% occurring only once. Sequencing was carried out using blood. The source is a woman aged 50 to 60 with Graves' ophthalmopathy. Each CDR3 is given with its conserved first and last residue. The order of the fields is J gene, D gene, clone size, V gene, CDR3 DNA, CDR3 protein. A D gene is named only where the DNA matches it firmly. Only some rows state a clone size, as once, few, many or a class for expanded clones.

J: TRBJ2-7
D: -
size: few
V: TRBV20-1
DNA: TGCAGTGCGTCACGGACAACCGAGACAGGTTACGAGCAGTACTTC
CDR3: CSASRTTETGYEQYF

J: TRBJ2-2
D: -
size: few
V: TRBV19
DNA: TGTGCCAGTAGTATATCGGAGGGCACCGGGGAGCTGTTTTTT
CDR3: CASSISEGTGELFF

J: TRBJ2-7
D: TRBD1
size: many
V: TRBV27
DNA: TGTGCCAGCAGTTCGGGACAGGGCCCCTACGAGCAGTACTTC
CDR3: CASSSGQGPYEQYF

J: TRBJ2-1
D: -
size: many
V: TRBV18
DNA: TGTGCCAGCTCACCGAATGGTCGGAGTTACAATGAGCAGTTCTTC
CDR3: CASSPNGRSYNEQFF

J: TRBJ2-7
D: TRBD1
size: -
V: TRBV2
DNA: TGTGCCAGCTCACACCCTATGGACAGGGATTTTAGCAGGAGAAGTCTCTCCTACGAGCAGTACTTC
CDR3: CASSHPMDRDFSRRSLSYEQYF

J: TRBJ2-1
D: TRBD1
size: few
V: TRBV7-6
DNA: TGTGCCAGCAGCTTGCCGGGACAGGGGTTTTTTGAGCAGTTCTTC
CDR3: CASSLPGQGFFEQFF

J: TRBJ2-2
D: -
size: -
V: TRBV12-3/TRBV12-4
DNA: TGTGCCAGCAGTTTTTCTTGGGGCGCGAACACCGGGGAGCTGTTTTTT
CDR3: CASSFSWGANTGELFF

J: TRBJ1-5
D: TRBD1
size: few
V: TRBV28
DNA: TGTGCCAGCAAAACAGGGGGCGGCAATCAGCCCCAGCATTTT
CDR3: CASKTGGGNQPQHF

J: TRBJ1-4
D: TRBD1
size: many
V: TRBV20-1
DNA: TGCAGTGCTAGACGACAGGGATTTAATGAAAAACTGTTTTTT
CDR3: CSARRQGFNEKLFF

J: TRBJ1-1
D: TRBD1
size: many
V: TRBV18
DNA: TGTGCCAGCTCACCACGGGCGACAGGGGCCCACACTGAAGCTTTCTTT
CDR3: CASSPRATGAHTEAFF

J: TRBJ1-5
D: -
size: many
V: TRBV7-8
DNA: TGTGCCAGCAGTCCGTGGGGGCAAGAACAGCCCCAGCATTTT
CDR3: CASSPWGQEQPQHF